Following are 28 T cell receptor beta chains from one sample sequenced in a study of control samples from healthy donors and cancer patients. Sequenced by immunoSEQ multiplex PCR; TCRdb stores in-frame clones only, minus some. This table holds 150,000 to 200,000 clones, 70% to 90% found once. The sequenced material came from blood. These TCRs come from a man aged 25 to 40 in good health.

The J gene is TRBJ2-7, the V gene TRBV7-2; D is unclear. Deletions cut 2 bases from V and 2 bases from J, with 7 bases between. This CDR3 contains 13 residues. Germline lookup yields CDR1 SGHTA and CDR2 FQGNSA. The CDR3 spells CASSLNSPYEQYF. CDR3 coding DNA: TGTGCCAGCAGCTTAAACTCCCCCTACGAGCAGTACTTC.

The chain employs TRBV5-1 and TRBJ2-6, with D possibly matching TRBD2 (5 bases). Trimming took off 5 bases at V and 3 bases at J, with 18 bases between the two ends. Germline-derived CDR1 and CDR2 are SGHRS and YFSETQ. CDR3 length: 17 amino acids. The CDR3 DNA sequence: TGCGCCAGCAGACAACTCCCGAGTGGACTTGGGGCCAACGTCCTGACTTTC. It encodes CASRQLPSGLGANVLTF.

The J gene is TRBJ2-7, the V gene TRBV2; D perhaps matches TRBD2 (5 bases). The CDR3 loop spans 13 amino acids. In germline, CDR1 is SNHLY, CDR2 FYNNEI. V lost 6 bases, J lost 2 bases, and 11 bases lay in between. The CDR3 reads CASRMDLAYEQYF. The CDR3 DNA follows: TGTGCCAGCAGGATGGACTTAGCCTACGAGCAGTACTTC.

This chain connects TRBV6-5 to TRBJ2-1; no definite D call. V dropped 6 bases and J dropped 5 bases, with 5 bases sitting between them. The CDR3 length is 11 residues. CDR1 is MNHEY and CDR2 is SVGAGI in the germline V gene. The CDR3: CASRGNNEQFF. For the CDR3, the DNA is TGTGCCAGCAGGGGTAACAATGAGCAGTTCTTC.

The V call is TRBV27, the J call TRBJ1-5; D may be TRBD1 (5 bases). Germline CDR1 is MNHEY and CDR2 is SMNVEV (reference sequence). The V and J ends lost 1 base and 6 bases respectively, with 13 bases between them. The CDR3 has 15 residues. The CDR3 here is CASSLWGGWAQPQHF. The DNA for the CDR3 is TGTGCCAGCAGTTTATGGGGGGGTTGGGCTCAGCCCCAGCATTTT.

This chain uses TRBV5-5 with TRBJ1-5; 7 bases agree with TRBD1. This CDR3 has 14 amino acids. With 0 bases clipped from V and 6 bases from J, the junction kept 3 bases outside the gene matches. From germline, CDR1 is SGHKS and CDR2 YYEKEE (reference sequence). The CDR3 here is CASSLGDRVQPQHF. CDR3 DNA: TGTGCCAGCAGCTTGGGGGACAGAGTTCAGCCCCAGCATTTT.

The sample holds one count of this clone. The CDR3 region has the DNA TGTGCCAGCAGCTCAGCTTCACAGGGGGTGGACTACGAGCAGTACTTC. Its translation: CASSSASQGVDYEQYF. The chain has TRBV5-6 and TRBJ2-7; TRBD1 agrees at 8 bases. Trimming took 3 bases from V and 3 from J; bases not matched to a gene: 11. The CDR3 runs 16 residues. In germline, CDR1 is SGHDT, CDR2 YYEEEE.

The chain carries TRBV19 and TRBJ2-1; perhaps TRBD1 as D (5 bases). Germline values: CDR1 LNHDA, CDR2 SQIVND (reference sequence). The CDR3 extends over 15 amino acids. The V end was cut by 2 bases, the J end by 9 bases, with 17 bases between. CDR3 DNA: TGTGCCAGTAGTATAAATACAGCCCGGCAGGGTGAGCAGTTCTTC. Encoded protein: CASSINTARQGEQFF.

This clone turned up a few times. The V and J genes are TRBV7-8 and TRBJ1-4; D unclear. This CDR3 contains 14 residues. V was cut by 2 bases and J by 8 bases, with 12 bases left in between. Germline CDR1 and CDR2: SGHVS and FQNEAQ. CDR3 bases: TGTGCCAGCAGCTTAAATAGGGTAGGGGAAAAACTGTTTTTT. As protein: CASSLNRVGEKLFF.

This clone has only one observation. The chain has TRBV7-6 and TRBJ2-1; 9 bases agree with TRBD2. The V segment lost 4 bases and the J segment 4 bases; nucleotides outside the gene matches: 14. CDR1 and CDR2 from the germline V gene are SGHVS and FNYEAQ. The CDR3 is 18 residues long. CDR3 sequence reads: CASSYGGRSGRLYNEQFF. The DNA of the CDR3 is TGTGCCAGCAGCTATGGGGGCCGGAGCGGGAGGCTTTACAATGAGCAGTTCTTC.

This chain connects TRBV7-9 to TRBJ1-4, with TRBD1 matching over 7 bases. V was pared by 5 bases and J by 5 bases, with 5 bases of the junction left unmatched. CDR1 and CDR2 from the germline V gene are SEHNR and FQNEAQ (reference sequence). This CDR3 spans 14 amino acids. CDR3 sequence: CASSQSTGNEKLFF. CDR3 bases: TGTGCCAGCAGCCAGTCGACAGGGAATGAAAAACTGTTTTTT.

The V call is TRBV10-3, the J call TRBJ2-1; the D gene is possibly TRBD2 (6 bases). The length of the CDR3 is 14 residues. Trimming stripped 11 bases from V and 5 bases from J, with 19 bases between. In germline, CDR1 is ENHRY, CDR2 SYGVKD. The CDR3 DNA sequence: TGTGCCGGAGCGGGCGGGACTGAAAACAATGAGCAGTTCTTC. Protein: CAGAGGTENNEQFF.

CDR3 DNA: TGTGCCAGCAGTCAACAGGGTTTATTTTCTGAAAAACTGTTTTTT. This translates into CASSQQGLFSEKLFF. The rearrangement links TRBV6-2 or TRBV6-3 to TRBJ1-4; maybe TRBD1 (6 bases). Germline CDR1 is MNHEY and CDR2 is SVGEGT. Trimming shortened V by 5 bases and J by 7 bases, and 17 bases separated the two germline ends. The CDR3 contains 15 residues.

J is TRBJ2-5 and V is TRBV12-5, with D perhaps TRBD2 (7 bases). The ends were cut back, 6 bases at V and 5 bases at J, with 16 bases in the middle. The CDR3 has 14 residues. Germline CDR1 and CDR2: LGHNT and FRNRAP. CDR3 bases: TGTGCTAGTGGCGGGGGGCTAGCGCGGGAGACCCAGTACTTC. It yields the protein CASGGGLARETQYF.

The chain links TRBV10-3 to TRBJ1-1; D possibly corresponds to TRBD1 (5 bases). CDR3 size: 12 residues. From germline, CDR1 is ENHRY and CDR2 SYGVKD. Trimming took off 2 bases at V and 11 bases at J, with 12 bases between the two ends. The CDR3 nucleotides read TGTGCCATCAGTGAGGATCAGGGTGGGGCTTTCTTT. It codes for CAISEDQGGAFF.

The rearrangement joins TRBV6-5 to TRBJ2-5, with D tentatively TRBD2 (6 bases). Deletions cut 6 bases from V and 1 base from J, with 6 bases between. The germline CDR1 and CDR2 sequences are MNHEY and SVGAGI. The CDR3 spans 12 residues. DNA for the CDR3: TGTGCCAGCAGCGGGGGCCAAGAGACCCAGTACTTC. Its translation: CASSGGQETQYF.

This sequence joins TRBV25-1 and TRBJ1-2; 8 bases line up with TRBD1. Trimming took 1 base from V and 3 from J; bases not matched to a gene: 7. This CDR3 has 16 amino acids. Germline V gives CDR1 MGHDK, CDR2 SYGVNS. CDR3 bases: TGTGCCAGCAGTGAATGGAGGACAGGGAAGGACTATGGCTACACCTTC. Amino acid sequence: CASSEWRTGKDYGYTF.

The chain combines TRBV3-1 (or the pseudogene TRBV3-2) with TRBJ1-1, with unresolved D. CDR1 is LGHDT and CDR2 is YNNKEL in the germline V gene (reference sequence). The CDR3 loop spans 13 amino acids. The V end lost 7 bases, the J end lost 1 base, and 10 bases lay between the germline ends. The CDR3 coding sequence is TGTGCCAGCACCACAACAGCGAACACTGAAGCTTTCTTT. Translation gives CASTTTANTEAFF.

Here the CDR3 reads CASSQDRGAEKTQYF. The CDR3 region has the DNA TGCGCCAGCAGCCAAGATCGGGGGGCTGAGAAGACCCAGTACTTC. The rearrangement links TRBV4-1 to TRBJ2-5; tentative D call: TRBD2 (7 bases). The CDR3 spans 15 residues. Trimming left V 0 bases short and J 6 bases short, with 14 bases between. Germline CDR1 reads MGHRA; CDR2 reads YSYEKL.

This chain uses TRBV24-1 with TRBJ2-2; D is perhaps TRBD2 (6 bases). Germline V CDR1 and CDR2: KGHDR, SFDVKD. CDR3 size: 15 residues. V gave up 9 bases and J gave up 1 base, with 14 bases separating them. The CDR3 region is CATGFGTLNTGELFF. CDR3 nucleotides: TGTGCCACCGGATTTGGGACTTTGAACACCGGGGAGCTGTTTTTT.

The chain links TRBV4-3 to TRBJ1-5; D is undetermined. Germline V CDR1 and CDR2: LGHNA, YSLEER. The CDR3 is 15 amino acids. The V end lost 0 bases, the J end lost 7 bases, and 13 bases lay between the germline ends. This CDR3 is CASSQDFGRQQPQHF. DNA for the CDR3: TGCGCCAGCAGCCAAGATTTTGGCAGGCAGCAGCCCCAGCATTTT.

With respect to this clone: Other DNA sequences in the same sample also yield this CDR3. V is TRBV13 and J is TRBJ2-7; no clear D gene. CDR3 length: 15 amino acids. V was shortened by 0 bases and J by 0 bases, with 9 bases between the two germline ends. Germline values: CDR1 PRHDT, CDR2 FYEKMQ (reference sequence). The CDR3 DNA is TGTGCCAGCAGCTTAGGTGCGGATAGCTCCTACGAGCAGTACTTC. Its translation is CASSLGADSSYEQYF. Variable domain in full (rest from reference TRBV13 and TRBJ2-7): AAGVIQSPRHLIKEKRETATLKCYPIPRHDTVYWYQQGPGQDPQFLISFYEKMQSDKGSIPDRFSAQQFSDYHSELNMSSLELGDSALYFCASSLGADSSYEQYFGPGTRLTVT.

The rearrangement joins TRBV9 to TRBJ2-1, with 12 positions matching TRBD2. Trimming removed 5 bases from V and 9 bases from J; junction bases left unmatched: 9. The CDR3 is 15 amino acids. CDR1 and CDR2 (germline): SGDLS, YYNGEE. The CDR3 reads CASRRLAGDVGEQFF. DNA for the CDR3: TGTGCCAGCAGAAGACTAGCGGGAGATGTGGGTGAGCAGTTCTTC.

The J gene is TRBJ1-5, the V gene TRBV10-2; D is perhaps TRBD1 (6 bases). The CDR3 covers 12 residues. Germline values: CDR1 WSHSY, CDR2 SAAADI. Trimming pared 6 bases from V and 4 bases from J, leaving 7 bases between. CDR3 coding DNA: TGCGCCAGCAGGGACAGTAATCAGCCCCAGCATTTT. Translating it yields CASRDSNQPQHF.

The CDR3 DNA reads as TGTGCCAGCAGTTTAGGTTTGGCCACTGAAGCTTTCTTT. This gives the protein CASSLGLATEAFF. The V gene is TRBV12-3 or TRBV12-4, the J gene TRBJ1-1, with D unclear. CDR3 length: 13 residues. Trimming took off 1 base at V and 4 bases at J, with 7 bases between the two ends.

The chain combines TRBV27 with TRBJ1-1, with D possibly matching TRBD1 (5 bases). CDR1 is MNHEY and CDR2 is SMNVEV in the germline V gene (reference sequence). The CDR3 is made up of 13 amino acids. Trimming left V 4 bases short and J 4 bases short, with 10 bases between. CDR3 nucleotide sequence: TGTGCCAGCAGTTACGGGAGGGGCACTGAAGCTTTCTTT. Translating gives CASSYGRGTEAFF.

This chain uses TRBV12-3 or TRBV12-4 with TRBJ2-5; no clear D gene. The CDR3 spans 12 residues. V gave up 5 bases and J gave up 7 bases, with 11 bases separating them. The DNA for the CDR3 is TGTGCCAGCAGTCCTCGTAGTGGGACCCAGTACTTC. This sequence encodes CASSPRSGTQYF.

This chain connects TRBV7-3 to TRBJ2-5; 8 bases match TRBD1. Per the germline V gene, CDR1 is SGHTA and CDR2 is FQGTGA. With V trimmed by 2 bases and J by 6 bases, 8 bases remained unmatched. The CDR3 spans 15 residues. This chain's CDR3 is CASSLEGTGIKTQYF. Here the CDR3 DNA reads TGTGCCAGCAGCTTAGAAGGGACAGGAATAAAGACCCAGTACTTC. The whole variable domain, filled in from reference TRBV7-3 and TRBJ2-5, reads GAGVSQTPSNKVTEKGKYVELRCDPISGHTALYWYRQSLGQGPEFLIYFQGTGAADDSGLPNDRFFAVRPEGSVSTLKIQRTERGDSAVYLCASSLEGTGIKTQYFGPGTRLLVL.